Listed below are T cell receptor beta chains from one sample, sequenced in a study of blood T cell repertoires in COVID-19. The repertoire was sequenced with immunoSEQ multiplex PCR; TCRdb's copy has only in-frame clones and lacks some. The sample has 130,000 to 150,000 clones; roughly 80% are singletons. Sequenced: PBMCs or T cells enriched from blood (not recorded which). The receptors come from a man between 45 and 60 years old who had recovered from COVID-19. The CDR3 runs from the conserved cysteine through the conserved F or W. Fields, in order: V gene, J gene, CDR3 protein.

>TRBV7-3|TRBJ2-6
CASSLNRGSGANVLTF
>TRBV7-2|TRBJ2-7
CASGPNTWEQYF
>TRBV4-1|TRBJ1-6
CASSRGRQYNSPLHF
>TRBV7-6|TRBJ1-5
CASSSRSEDGGNQPQHF
>TRBV18|TRBJ1-2
CASSPRTGPHYGYTF
>TRBV30|TRBJ1-1
CACSNMNTEAFF
>TRBV28|TRBJ2-2
CASSLIFVISGGPNTGELFF
>TRBV28|TRBJ1-2
CASSLRPGGYTF
>TRBV5-1|TRBJ2-3
CASSISGGSTDTQYF
>TRBV28|TRBJ2-3
CGLAGASTDTQYF
>TRBV4-2|TRBJ2-7
CASSQGAGQGNEQYF
>TRBV28|TRBJ1-5
CASSYSCGGYSNQPQHF
>TRBV28|TRBJ1-1
CASSEDREEAFF
>TRBV2|TRBJ1-1
CASSWGGNTEAFF
>TRBV24-1|TRBJ1-5
CATRADGGGQPQHF
>TRBV19|TRBJ1-2
CASSREGREVYGYTF
>TRBV7-6|TRBJ2-7
CASSLETSGGPLEQYF
>TRBV20-1|TRBJ1-3
CSAPSANTIYF
>TRBV28|TRBJ2-7
CASGWTGGSVYEQYF
>TRBV7-3|TRBJ2-2
CASSLVGGAGELFF
>TRBV15|TRBJ2-7
CATSRDLVSSDLYEQYF
>TRBV30|TRBJ2-5
CAWNPIRRERAQETQYF
>TRBV6-5|TRBJ2-7
CASSYIASGGAYEQYF
>TRBV7-3|TRBJ1-2
CASSLTRQNQVYGYTF
>TRBV19|TRBJ1-6
CASSIVEQGARAPLHF
>TRBV18|TRBJ1-5
CASSLRQNSNQPQHF
>TRBV5-1|TRBJ2-1
CASRLWTSGVIHEQFF
>TRBV29-1|TRBJ1-2
CSVEVLDRGYGYTF